Listed below are T cell receptor beta chains from one sample, sequenced in a study of naive CD8 T cells in extremely preterm neonates. Profiled with immunoSEQ multiplex PCR; TCRdb holds only in-frame clones, not every one. The sample lists around 5,000 clones, about 97% occurring once. The sequenced sample was naive CD8+ T cells from cord blood. These receptor sequences come from a newborn in good health. The CDR3 runs from the conserved cysteine through the conserved F or W. Fields, in order: CDR3 protein, CDR3 DNA, D gene, clone size, V gene, J gene. The D gene is left open where the match is weak. Clone size appears in some rows only: once, few, many, or a class for an expanded clone.

CDR3: CASGPGQTMNTEAFF
DNA: TGTGCTAGTGGTCCCGGACAGACCATGAACACTGAAGCTTTCTTT
D: -
size: -
V: TRBV12-5
J: TRBJ1-1

CDR3: CASSKLAGGPVGANVLTF
DNA: TGTGCCAGCAGCAAACTAGCGGGAGGGCCTGTTGGGGCCAACGTCCTGACTTTC
D: TRBD2
size: -
V: TRBV7-8
J: TRBJ2-6

CDR3: CASSSLAGSTDTQYF
DNA: TGTGCCAGCAGCTCCCTAGCGGGAAGCACAGATACGCAGTATTTT
D: TRBD2
size: -
V: TRBV7-6
J: TRBJ2-3

CDR3: CASREGGSGELFF
DNA: TGTGCCAGCAGAGAGGGGGGGAGCGGGGAGCTGTTTTTT
D: -
size: -
V: TRBV6-5
J: TRBJ2-2

CDR3: CASSEKTALTSNQPQHF
DNA: TGTGCCAGCAGTGAAAAGACAGCGCTGACGAGCAATCAGCCCCAGCATTTT
D: -
size: -
V: TRBV6-1
J: TRBJ1-5

CDR3: CASKTGQGTDTQYF
DNA: TGCGCCAGCAAAACGGGACAGGGCACAGATACGCAGTATTTT
D: TRBD1
size: -
V: TRBV5-1
J: TRBJ2-3

CDR3: CASSSPPDRGNNSPLHF
DNA: TGTGCCAGCAGCTCTCCCCCGGACAGGGGGAATAATTCACCCCTCCACTTT
D: TRBD1
size: -
V: TRBV13
J: TRBJ1-6

CDR3: CASSARGVQFF
DNA: TGTGCCAGCAGCGCGCGGGGGGTTCAGTTCTTC
D: TRBD2
size: once
V: TRBV9
J: TRBJ2-1

CDR3: CASSYRAGGPDEQFF
DNA: TGTGCCAGCAGTTACAGAGCGGGAGGGCCTGATGAGCAGTTCTTC
D: TRBD2
size: -
V: TRBV6-5
J: TRBJ2-1

CDR3: CASSAGGGGYTGELFF
DNA: TGTGCCAGCAGCGCCGGTGGGGGGGGCTACACCGGGGAGCTGTTTTTT
D: -
size: -
V: TRBV9
J: TRBJ2-2

CDR3: CASSILAGVGGANVLTF
DNA: TGTGCCAGTAGTATACTAGCGGGAGTTGGTGGGGCCAACGTCCTGACTTTC
D: TRBD2
size: -
V: TRBV19
J: TRBJ2-6

CDR3: CASSQGTGYDEQFF
DNA: TGCGCCAGCAGCCAAGGCACAGGGTATGATGAGCAGTTCTTC
D: -
size: few
V: TRBV4-3
J: TRBJ2-1

CDR3: CASSEGGRGGIYEQYF
DNA: TGTGCCAGCAGCGAAGGTGGACGGGGGGGCATCTACGAGCAGTACTTC
D: TRBD2
size: -
V: TRBV7-9
J: TRBJ2-7

CDR3: CARSLVPTVSYEQYF
DNA: TGTGCCAGAAGCTTGGTGCCGACAGTGAGCTACGAGCAGTACTTC
D: -
size: -
V: TRBV5-3
J: TRBJ2-7